This T cell receptor (beta chain) is drawn from a study of blood T cell repertoires in COVID-19. As handled by the study authors: Estimates of nucleated cell counts were drawn from the amplification of reference gene primers. Produced via immunoSEQ multiplex PCR; TCRdb's table is partial and in-frame only. For V, J and clone size, that table is used; D and trimming come from the DNA. The sample records fewer than 150,000 clones, under 85% being singletons. Per the germline V gene, CDR1 is ENHRY and CDR2 is SYGVKD. The J segment lost 5 bases and the V segment lost 6 bases, leaving 4 bases of the junction unmatched. CDR3 length: 14 amino acids. Participants came from 24 US areas, aged roughly 18 to 90 years. Participants had their cohort set by participant-reported clinical history. Contact with a PCR-confirmed or clinician-diagnosed COVID-19 case occurred within 2 weeks of entry.

The sequenced sample consisted of PBMCs or T cells enriched from blood (not recorded which). This sequence joins TRBV10-3 and TRBJ1-6; 7 positions agree with TRBD1. This receptor was identified in a woman aged 18 to 35 who had been exposed to COVID-19. CDR3 sequence (DNA): TGTGCCATCAGCCCCGGGACAGATAATTCACCCCTCCACTTT. This gives the protein CAISPGTDNSPLHF.